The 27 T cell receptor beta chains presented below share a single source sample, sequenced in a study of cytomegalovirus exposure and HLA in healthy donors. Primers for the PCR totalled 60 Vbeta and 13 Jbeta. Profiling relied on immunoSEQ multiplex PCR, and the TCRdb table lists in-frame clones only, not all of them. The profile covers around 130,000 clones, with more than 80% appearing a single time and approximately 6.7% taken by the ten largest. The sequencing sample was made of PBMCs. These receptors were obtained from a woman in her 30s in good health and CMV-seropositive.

This CDR3 is CATSRALTSGDEQFF. DNA of the CDR3: TGTGCCACCAGCAGAGCCCTAACTAGCGGCGATGAGCAGTTCTTC. The rearrangement links TRBV15 to TRBJ2-1; 8 bases align to TRBD2. This CDR3 contains 15 residues. J lost 8 bases, V lost 1 base, and 7 bases had no gene match. Germline lookup yields CDR1 LNHNV and CDR2 YYDKDF (reference sequence).

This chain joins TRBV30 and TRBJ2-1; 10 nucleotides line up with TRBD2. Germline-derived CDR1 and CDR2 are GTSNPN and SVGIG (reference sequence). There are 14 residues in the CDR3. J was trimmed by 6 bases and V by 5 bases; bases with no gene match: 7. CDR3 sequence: CAWALAGALNEQFF. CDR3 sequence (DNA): TGTGCCTGGGCCCTAGCGGGAGCTCTCAATGAGCAGTTCTTC.

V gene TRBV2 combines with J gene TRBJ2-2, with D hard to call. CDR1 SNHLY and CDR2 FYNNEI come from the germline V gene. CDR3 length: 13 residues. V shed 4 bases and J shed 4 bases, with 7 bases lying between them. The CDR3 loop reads CASSVFSTGELFF. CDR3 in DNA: TGTGCCAGCAGTGTTTTCTCCACCGGGGAGCTGTTTTTT.

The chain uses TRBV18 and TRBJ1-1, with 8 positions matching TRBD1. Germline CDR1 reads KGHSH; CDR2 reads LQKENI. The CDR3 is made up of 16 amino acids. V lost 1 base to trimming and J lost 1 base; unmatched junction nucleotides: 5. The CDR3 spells CASSPLGTGPNTEAFF. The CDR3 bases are TGTGCCAGCTCACCACTAGGGACAGGCCCGAACACTGAAGCTTTCTTT.

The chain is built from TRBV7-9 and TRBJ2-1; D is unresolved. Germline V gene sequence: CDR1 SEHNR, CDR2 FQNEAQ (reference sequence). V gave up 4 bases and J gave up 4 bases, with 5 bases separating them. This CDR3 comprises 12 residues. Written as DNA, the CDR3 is TGTGCCAGCAGCTCGGGTTACAATGAGCAGTTCTTC. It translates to CASSSGYNEQFF.

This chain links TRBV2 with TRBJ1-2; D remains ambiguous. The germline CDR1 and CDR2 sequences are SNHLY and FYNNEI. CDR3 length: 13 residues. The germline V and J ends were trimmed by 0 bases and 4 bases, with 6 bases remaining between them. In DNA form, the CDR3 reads TGTGCCAGCAGTGAAGCCCAGTCCTATGGCTACACCTTC. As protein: CASSEAQSYGYTF.

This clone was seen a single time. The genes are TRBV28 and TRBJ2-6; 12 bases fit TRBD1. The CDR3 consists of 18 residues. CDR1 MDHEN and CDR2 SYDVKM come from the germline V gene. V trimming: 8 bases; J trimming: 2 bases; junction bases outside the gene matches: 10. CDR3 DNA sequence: TGTGCCAGCTCCATCCCGGGACAGGGGGCTCCTGGGGCCAACGTCCTGACTTTC. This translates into CASSIPGQGAPGANVLTF.

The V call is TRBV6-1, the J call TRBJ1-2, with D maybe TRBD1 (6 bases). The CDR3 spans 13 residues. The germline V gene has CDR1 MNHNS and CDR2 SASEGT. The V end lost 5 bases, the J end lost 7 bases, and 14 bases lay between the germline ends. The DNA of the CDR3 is TGTGCCAGCAGTCTCCGACAGGCCTTTGGCTACACCTTC. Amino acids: CASSLRQAFGYTF.

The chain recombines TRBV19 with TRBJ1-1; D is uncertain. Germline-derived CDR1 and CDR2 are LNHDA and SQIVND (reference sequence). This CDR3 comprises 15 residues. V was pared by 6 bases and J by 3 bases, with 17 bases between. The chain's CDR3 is CASRNPGTHYTEAFF. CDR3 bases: TGTGCCAGTAGGAATCCGGGAACACACTACACTGAAGCTTTCTTT.

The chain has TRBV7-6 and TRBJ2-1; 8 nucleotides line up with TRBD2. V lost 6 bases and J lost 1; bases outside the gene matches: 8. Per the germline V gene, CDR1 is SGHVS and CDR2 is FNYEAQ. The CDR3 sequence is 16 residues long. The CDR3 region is CASSLTSGPSYNEQFF. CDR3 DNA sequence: TGTGCCAGCAGTTTAACTAGCGGCCCTTCCTACAATGAGCAGTTCTTC.

CDR3: CASSGQGGTDTQYF. CDR3 DNA sequence: TGTGCCAGCAGTGGACAGGGTGGGACAGATACGCAGTATTTT. The rearrangement joins TRBV28 to TRBJ2-3, with 8 nucleotides matching TRBD1. The V gene end was trimmed by 5 bases and the J gene end by 3 bases; junction bases not matched to a gene: 4. The CDR3 runs 14 residues. Germline V gives CDR1 MDHEN, CDR2 SYDVKM.

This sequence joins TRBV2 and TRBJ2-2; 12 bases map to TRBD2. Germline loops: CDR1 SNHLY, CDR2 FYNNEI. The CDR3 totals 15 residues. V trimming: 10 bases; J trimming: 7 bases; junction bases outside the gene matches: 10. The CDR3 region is CATSSSGRVGGELFF. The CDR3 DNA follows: TGTGCCACAAGCTCTAGCGGGAGGGTGGGCGGGGAGCTGTTTTTT.

For the CDR3, the DNA is TGTGCCAGCAGAAGAGGCCCTGAAGCTTTCTTT. Translating it yields CASRRGPEAFF. The rearrangement joins TRBV6-5 to TRBJ1-1; D remains ambiguous. This CDR3 is 11 amino acids long. The ends were cut back, 6 bases at V and 6 bases at J, with 8 bases in the middle. Germline CDR1 reads MNHEY; CDR2 reads SVGAGI.

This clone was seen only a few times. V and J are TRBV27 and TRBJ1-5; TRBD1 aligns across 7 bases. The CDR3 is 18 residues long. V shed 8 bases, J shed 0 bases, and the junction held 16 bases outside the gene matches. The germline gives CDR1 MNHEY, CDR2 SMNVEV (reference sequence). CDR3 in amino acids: CASSSRGQGILSNQPQHF. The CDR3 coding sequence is TGTGCCAGCTCGTCGAGGGGGCAGGGTATCCTTAGCAATCAGCCCCAGCATTTT.

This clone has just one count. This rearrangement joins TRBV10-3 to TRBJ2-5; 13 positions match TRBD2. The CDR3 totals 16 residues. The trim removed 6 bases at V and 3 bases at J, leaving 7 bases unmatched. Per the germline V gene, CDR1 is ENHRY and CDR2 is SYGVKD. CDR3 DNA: TGTGCCATCAGCACCGGGACTAGCGGGGCGAAAGAGACCCAGTACTTC. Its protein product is CAISTGTSGAKETQYF.

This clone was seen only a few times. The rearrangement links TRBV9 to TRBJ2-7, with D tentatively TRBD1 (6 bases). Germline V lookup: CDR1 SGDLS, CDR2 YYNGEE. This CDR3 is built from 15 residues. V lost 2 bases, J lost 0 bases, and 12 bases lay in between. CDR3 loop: CASSVGTFPSYEQYF. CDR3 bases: TGTGCCAGCAGCGTGGGGACATTCCCCTCCTACGAGCAGTACTTC.

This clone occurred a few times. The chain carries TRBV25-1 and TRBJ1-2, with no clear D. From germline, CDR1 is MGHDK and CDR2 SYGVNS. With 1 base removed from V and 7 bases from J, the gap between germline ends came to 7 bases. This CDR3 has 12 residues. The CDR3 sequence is CASSELNLGYTF. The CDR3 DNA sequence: TGTGCCAGCAGTGAATTAAATCTTGGCTACACCTTC.

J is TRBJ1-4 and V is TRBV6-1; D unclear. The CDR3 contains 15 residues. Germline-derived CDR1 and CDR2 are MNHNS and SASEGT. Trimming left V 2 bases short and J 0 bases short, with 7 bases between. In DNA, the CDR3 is TGTGCCAGCAGTGAAACTCGCGCAACTAATGAAAAACTGTTTTTT. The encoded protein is CASSETRATNEKLFF.

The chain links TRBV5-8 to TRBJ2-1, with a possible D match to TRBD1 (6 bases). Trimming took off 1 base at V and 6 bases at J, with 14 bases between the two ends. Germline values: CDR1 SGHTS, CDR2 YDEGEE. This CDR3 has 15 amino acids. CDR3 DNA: TGTGCCAGCAGCTTGATGGAGGTCAGGGGCAATGAGCAGTTCTTC. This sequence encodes CASSLMEVRGNEQFF.

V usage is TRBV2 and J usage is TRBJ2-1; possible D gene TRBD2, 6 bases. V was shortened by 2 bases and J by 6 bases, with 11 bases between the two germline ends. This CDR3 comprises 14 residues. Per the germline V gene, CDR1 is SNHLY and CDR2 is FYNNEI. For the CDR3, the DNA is TGTGCCAGCAGTGAAACCGGGACTGGCAATGAGCAGTTCTTC. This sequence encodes CASSETGTGNEQFF.

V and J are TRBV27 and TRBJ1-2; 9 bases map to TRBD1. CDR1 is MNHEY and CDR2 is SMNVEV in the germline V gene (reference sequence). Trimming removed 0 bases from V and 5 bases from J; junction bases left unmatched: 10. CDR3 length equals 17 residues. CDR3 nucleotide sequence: TGTGCCAGCAGTTTATCCTTCGGGGACAGGGCTGATTATGGCTACACCTTC. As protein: CASSLSFGDRADYGYTF.

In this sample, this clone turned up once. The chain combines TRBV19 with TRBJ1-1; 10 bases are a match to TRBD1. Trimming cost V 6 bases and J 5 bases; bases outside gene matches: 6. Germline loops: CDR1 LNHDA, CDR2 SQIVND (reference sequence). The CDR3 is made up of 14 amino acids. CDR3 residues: CASSPGQGNTEAFF. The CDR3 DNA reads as TGTGCCAGTAGCCCGGGACAGGGGAATACTGAAGCTTTCTTT.

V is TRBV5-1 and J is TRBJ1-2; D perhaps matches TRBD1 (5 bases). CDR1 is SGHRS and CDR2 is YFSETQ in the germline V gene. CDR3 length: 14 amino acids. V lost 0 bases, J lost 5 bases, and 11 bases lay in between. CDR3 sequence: CASSLDRLIYGYTF. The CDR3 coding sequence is TGCGCCAGCAGCTTGGACAGGTTGATTTATGGCTACACCTTC.

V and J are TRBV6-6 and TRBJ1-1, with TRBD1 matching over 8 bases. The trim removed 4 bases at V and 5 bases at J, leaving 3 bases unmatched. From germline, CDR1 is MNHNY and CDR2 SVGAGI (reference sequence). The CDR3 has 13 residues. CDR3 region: CASSSGQGTEAFF. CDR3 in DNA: TGTGCCAGCAGTTCTGGACAGGGTACTGAAGCTTTCTTT.

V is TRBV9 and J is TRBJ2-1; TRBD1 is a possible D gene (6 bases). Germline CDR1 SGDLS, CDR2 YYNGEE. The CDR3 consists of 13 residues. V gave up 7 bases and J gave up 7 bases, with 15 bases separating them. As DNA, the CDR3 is TGTGCCAGCGCCCTGGGGGCGGGTAATGAGCAGTTCTTC. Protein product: CASALGAGNEQFF.

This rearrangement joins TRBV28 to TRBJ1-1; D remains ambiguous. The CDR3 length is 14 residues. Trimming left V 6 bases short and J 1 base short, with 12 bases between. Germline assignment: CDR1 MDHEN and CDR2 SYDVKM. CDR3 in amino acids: CASSPLGENTEAFF. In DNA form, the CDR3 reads TGTGCCAGCAGCCCCCTCGGGGAGAACACTGAAGCTTTCTTT.

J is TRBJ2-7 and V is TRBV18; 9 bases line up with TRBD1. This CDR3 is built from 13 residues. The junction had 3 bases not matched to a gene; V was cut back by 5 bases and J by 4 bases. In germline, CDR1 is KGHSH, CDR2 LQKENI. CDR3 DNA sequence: TGTGCCAGCTCAGGGGGACAGGGTTACGAGCAGTACTTC. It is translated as CASSGGQGYEQYF.